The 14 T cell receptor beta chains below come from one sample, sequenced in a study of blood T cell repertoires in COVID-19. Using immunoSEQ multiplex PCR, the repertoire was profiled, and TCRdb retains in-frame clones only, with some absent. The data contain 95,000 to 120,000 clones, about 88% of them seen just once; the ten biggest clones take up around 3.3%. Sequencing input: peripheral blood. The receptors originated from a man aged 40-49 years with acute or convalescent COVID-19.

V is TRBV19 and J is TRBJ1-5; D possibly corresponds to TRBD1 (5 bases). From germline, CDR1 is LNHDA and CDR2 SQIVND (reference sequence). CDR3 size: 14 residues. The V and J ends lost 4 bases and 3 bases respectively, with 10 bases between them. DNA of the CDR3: TGTGCCAGTAGTAATACAGGAAACAATCAGCCCCAGCATTTT. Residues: CASSNTGNNQPQHF.

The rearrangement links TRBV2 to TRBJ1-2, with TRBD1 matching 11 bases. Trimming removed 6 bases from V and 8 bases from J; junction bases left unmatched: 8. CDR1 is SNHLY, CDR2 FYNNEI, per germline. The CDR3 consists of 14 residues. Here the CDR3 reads CASRPGTGGLGYTF. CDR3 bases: TGTGCCAGCAGACCGGGGACAGGGGGACTCGGCTACACCTTC.

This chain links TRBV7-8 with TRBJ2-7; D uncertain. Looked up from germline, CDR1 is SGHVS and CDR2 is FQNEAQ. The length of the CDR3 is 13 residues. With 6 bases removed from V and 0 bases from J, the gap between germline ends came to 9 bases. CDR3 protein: CASSFSPSYEQYF. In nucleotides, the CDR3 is TGTGCCAGCAGTTTTAGTCCCTCCTACGAGCAGTACTTC.

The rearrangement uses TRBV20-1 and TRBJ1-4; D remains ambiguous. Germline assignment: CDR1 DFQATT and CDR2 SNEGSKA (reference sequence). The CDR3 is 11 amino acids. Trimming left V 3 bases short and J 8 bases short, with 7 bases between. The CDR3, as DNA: TGCAGTGCTAGTCTAGGCGAAAAACTGTTTTTT. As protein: CSASLGEKLFF.

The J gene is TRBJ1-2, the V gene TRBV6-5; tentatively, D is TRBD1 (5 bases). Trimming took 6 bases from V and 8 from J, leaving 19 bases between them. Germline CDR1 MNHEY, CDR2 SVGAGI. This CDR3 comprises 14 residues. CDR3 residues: CASRTLRGAGGYTF. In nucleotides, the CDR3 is TGTGCCAGCAGGACATTGCGGGGCGCGGGGGGCTACACCTTC.

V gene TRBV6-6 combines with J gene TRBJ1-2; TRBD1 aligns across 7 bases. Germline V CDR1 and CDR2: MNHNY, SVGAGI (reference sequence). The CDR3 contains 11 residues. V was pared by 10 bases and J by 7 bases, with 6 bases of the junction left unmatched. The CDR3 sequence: CATRGGSGYTF. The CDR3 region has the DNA TGTGCCACCAGGGGGGGGAGTGGCTACACCTTC.

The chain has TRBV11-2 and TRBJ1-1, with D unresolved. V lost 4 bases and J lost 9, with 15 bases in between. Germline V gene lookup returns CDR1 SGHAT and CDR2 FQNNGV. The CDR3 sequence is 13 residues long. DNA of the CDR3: TGTGCCAGCAGCTGGCCTTTCAGGTTACAAGCTTTCTTT. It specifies CASSWPFRLQAFF.

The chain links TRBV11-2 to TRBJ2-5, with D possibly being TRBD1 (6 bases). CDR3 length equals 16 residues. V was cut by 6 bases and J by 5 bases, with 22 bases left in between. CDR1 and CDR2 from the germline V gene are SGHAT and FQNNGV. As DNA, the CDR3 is TGTGCCAGCAGACAATTAGGGGGACCAGGGTGGGAGACCCAGTACTTC. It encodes CASRQLGGPGWETQYF. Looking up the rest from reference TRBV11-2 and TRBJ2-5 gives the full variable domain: EAGVAQSPRYKIIEKRQSVAFWCNPISGHATLYWYQQILGQGPKLLIQFQNNGVVDDSQLPKDRFSAERLKGVDSTLKIQPAKLEDSAVYLCASRQLGGPGWETQYFGPGTRLLVL.

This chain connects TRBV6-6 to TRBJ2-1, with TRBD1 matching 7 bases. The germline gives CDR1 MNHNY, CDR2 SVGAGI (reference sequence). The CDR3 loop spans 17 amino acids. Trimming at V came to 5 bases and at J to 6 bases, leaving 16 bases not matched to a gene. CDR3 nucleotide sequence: TGTGCCAGCAGTCTTACGTCCGCAGGGGGTAGGGGCAATGAGCAGTTCTTC. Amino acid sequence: CASSLTSAGGRGNEQFF.

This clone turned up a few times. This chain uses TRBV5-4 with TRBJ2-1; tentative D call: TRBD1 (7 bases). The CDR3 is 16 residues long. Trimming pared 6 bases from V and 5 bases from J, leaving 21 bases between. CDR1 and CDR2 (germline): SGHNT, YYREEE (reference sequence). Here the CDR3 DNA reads TGTGCCAGCACCCCCTCACCCCCCAGGGGGGACAATGAGCAGTTCTTC. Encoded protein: CASTPSPPRGDNEQFF.

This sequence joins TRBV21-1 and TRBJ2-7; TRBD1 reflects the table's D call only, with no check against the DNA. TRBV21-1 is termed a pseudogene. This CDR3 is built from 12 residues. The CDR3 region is CARGDSFYEQYF. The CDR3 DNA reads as TGTGCCAGAGGGGACAGTTTCTACGAGCAGTACTTC.

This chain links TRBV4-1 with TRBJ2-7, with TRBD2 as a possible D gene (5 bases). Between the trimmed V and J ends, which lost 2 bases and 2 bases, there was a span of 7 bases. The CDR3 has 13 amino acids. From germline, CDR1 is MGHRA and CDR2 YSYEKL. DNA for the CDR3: TGCGCCAGCAGCCAACTGGAGGCCTACGAGCAGTACTTC. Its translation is CASSQLEAYEQYF.

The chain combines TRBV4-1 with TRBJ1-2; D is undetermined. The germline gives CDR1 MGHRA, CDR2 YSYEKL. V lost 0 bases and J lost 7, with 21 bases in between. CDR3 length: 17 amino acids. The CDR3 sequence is CASSQDPWTIPSGGYTF. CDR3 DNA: TGCGCCAGCAGCCAAGACCCCTGGACTATCCCGTCCGGTGGCTACACCTTC.

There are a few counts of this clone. The CDR3 region is CASSSEQGQFF. The DNA for the CDR3 is TGTGCCAGCAGTTCCGAGCAGGGGCAGTTCTTC. The J gene is TRBJ2-1, the V gene TRBV6-2 or TRBV6-3; maybe TRBD1 (5 bases). Germline CDR1 and CDR2: MNHEY and SVGEGT. This CDR3 has 11 residues. V was trimmed by 4 bases and J by 12 bases, leaving 10 bases between them.